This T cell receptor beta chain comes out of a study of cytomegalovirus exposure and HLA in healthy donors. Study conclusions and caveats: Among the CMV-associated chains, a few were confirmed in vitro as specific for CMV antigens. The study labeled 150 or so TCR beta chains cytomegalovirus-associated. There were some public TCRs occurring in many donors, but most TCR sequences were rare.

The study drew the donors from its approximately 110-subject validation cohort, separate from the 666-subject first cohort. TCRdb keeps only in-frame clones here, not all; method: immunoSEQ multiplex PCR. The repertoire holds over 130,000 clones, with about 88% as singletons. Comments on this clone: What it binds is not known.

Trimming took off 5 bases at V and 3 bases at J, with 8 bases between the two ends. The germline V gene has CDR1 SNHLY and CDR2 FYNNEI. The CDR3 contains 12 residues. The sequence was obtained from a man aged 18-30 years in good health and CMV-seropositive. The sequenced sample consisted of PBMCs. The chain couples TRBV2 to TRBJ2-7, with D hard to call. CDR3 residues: CASSSTGYEQYF. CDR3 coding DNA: TGTGCCAGCAGTTCTACTGGCTACGAGCAGTACTTC.